In this sample, the clone carrying this TCR beta chain turned up once. Looked up from germline, CDR1 is SQVTM and CDR2 is ANQGSEA. This CDR3 region has 13 residues. V was trimmed by 1 base and J by 1 base, leaving 4 bases between them. This sample was taken from a study of cytomegalovirus exposure and HLA in healthy donors. The PCR used 60 Vbeta and 13 Jbeta primers. The assay was immunoSEQ multiplex PCR, and TCRdb's table has in-frame clones only and misses some. The sample lists 90,000 to 100,000 clones; around three quarters were seen once. The sequenced sample was PBMCs. The V call is TRBV29-1, the J call TRBJ1-4; D is ambiguous. The clonotype originates from a man aged 60 to 75 in good health and CMV-seropositive. This chain's CDR3 is CSVEGLTNEKLFF. In DNA form, the CDR3 reads TGCAGCGTTGAAGGACTAACTAATGAAAAACTGTTTTTT.